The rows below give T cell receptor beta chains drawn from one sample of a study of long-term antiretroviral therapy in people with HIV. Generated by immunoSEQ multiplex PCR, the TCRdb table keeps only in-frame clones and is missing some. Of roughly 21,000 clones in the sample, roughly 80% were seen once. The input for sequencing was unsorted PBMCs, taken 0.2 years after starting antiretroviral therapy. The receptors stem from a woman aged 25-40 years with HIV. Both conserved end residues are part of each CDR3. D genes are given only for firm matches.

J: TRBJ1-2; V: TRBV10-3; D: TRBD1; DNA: TGTGCCATCAGTCACACCCTGGGGGCAGGGGGATATGGCTACACCTTC; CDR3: CAISHTLGAGGYGYTF
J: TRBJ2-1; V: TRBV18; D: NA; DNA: TGTGCCAGCTCATCCTTAGCGGAATCCTACAATGAGCAGTTCTTC; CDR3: CASSSLAESYNEQFF
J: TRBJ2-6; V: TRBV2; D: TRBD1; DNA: TGTGCCAGCAGTGAGCCGGGACAGGCGTATAAGGCTTTC; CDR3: CASSEPGQAYKAF
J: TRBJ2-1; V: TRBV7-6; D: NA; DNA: TGTGCCAGCAGCTTAGCCGGGTTCGGATCCTACAATGAGCAGTTCTTC; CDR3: CASSLAGFGSYNEQFF
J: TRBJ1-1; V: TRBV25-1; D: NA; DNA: TGTGCCAGCAGTGAACAGGGGCTGAACACTGAAGCTTTCTTT; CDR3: CASSEQGLNTEAFF
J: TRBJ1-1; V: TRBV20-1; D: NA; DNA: TGCAGTTCCTTCTTTATCACTGAAGCTTTCTTT; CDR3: CSSFFITEAFF
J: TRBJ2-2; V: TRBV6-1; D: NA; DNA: TGTGCCAGCAGAAAGGACGGAAGGAACACCGGGGAGCTGTTTTTT; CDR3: CASRKDGRNTGELFF
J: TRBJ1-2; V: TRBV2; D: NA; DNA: TGTGCCAGCAGGTTGAACGGAGCTAACTATGGCTACACCTTC; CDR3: CASRLNGANYGYTF
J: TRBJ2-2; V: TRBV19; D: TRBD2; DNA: TGTGCCAGTAGTATTTTGCCATACGGGGGGGGGACCGGGGAGCTGTTTTTT; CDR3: CASSILPYGGGTGELFF
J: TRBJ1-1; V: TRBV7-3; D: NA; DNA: TGTGCCAGCAGGAGAGAAGGAAACCCAAACACTGAAGCTTTCTTT; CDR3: CASRREGNPNTEAFF